These 11 T cell receptor beta chains came from one sample sequenced in a study of beta chain features in type 1 diabetes (dated by TCRdb to the late 2010s). Findings and caveats that apply to the study as a whole: Type 1 diabetes patients showed a moderate but significant shortening of TCRB CDR3 length in all four CD4+ subsets.

No antigen is known for these receptors. Receptors were amplified or captured by the immunoSEQ multiplex PCR assay. The entire amount of isolated RNA was reverse transcribed using the High Capacity cDNA Reverse Transcription Kit, so the sequenced TCRB transcripts were expressed ones. TCRdb obtained this table from immuneACCESS and retained in-frame rearrangements with V and J assigned. These tables miss some clones; where compared with another copy, unresolved V genes account for less than half of the shortfall, and the remainder is unexplained. For this sample there are about 120,000 clones; approximately 16% appear just once. The biggest ten clones account for 2% to 3% of the sample. The specimen sequenced was central memory CD4+ T cells from blood. All receptors come from a man aged 30-40 years with type 1 diabetes.

This clone has more than one count but fewer than ten. The CDR3 bases are TGTGCCAGCAGCTTACGGTCTAATTCACCCCTCCACTTT. It codes for CASSLRSNSPLHF. The chain recombines TRBV7-2 with TRBJ1-6; D gene uncertain. The CDR3 runs to 13 residues. CDR1 and CDR2 from the germline V gene are SGHTA and FQGNSA. V shed 2 bases and J shed 6 bases, with 5 bases lying between them.

The gene calls are TRBV27 and TRBJ2-7, with a possible D match to TRBD1 (7 bases). Deletions cut 8 bases from V and 0 bases from J, with 20 bases between. The CDR3 has 16 residues. The germline gives CDR1 MNHEY, CDR2 SMNVEV (reference sequence). The CDR3 loop reads CASGRQGGGSSYEQYF. For the CDR3, the DNA is TGTGCCAGCGGGAGACAGGGTGGGGGGAGCTCCTACGAGCAGTACTTC.

This clone was observed a handful of times. The CDR3 reads CASSSQGNWVAGELFF. CDR3 DNA sequence: TGTGCCAGCAGCTCACAGGGAAATTGGGTCGCCGGGGAGCTGTTTTTT. The chain combines TRBV7-2 with TRBJ2-2, with D perhaps matching TRBD1 (6 bases). The CDR3 has 16 residues. Germline V gene lookup returns CDR1 SGHTA and CDR2 FQGNSA. Trimming stripped 4 bases from V and 6 bases from J, with 18 bases between.

This clone was seen only a few times. CDR3: CAWKRGNTGELFF. Here the CDR3 DNA reads TGTGCCTGGAAACGGGGCAACACCGGGGAGCTGTTTTTT. The rearrangement links TRBV30 to TRBJ2-2, with D perhaps given as TRBD1 or TRBD2 (5 bases each). Germline lookup yields CDR1 GTSNPN and CDR2 SVGIG (reference sequence). This CDR3 contains 13 residues. V lost 4 bases and J lost 2, with 8 bases in between.

This clone has just a few counts. V is TRBV6-5 and J is TRBJ2-3; possibly TRBD1 for D (6 bases). CDR1 MNHEY and CDR2 SVGAGI come from the germline V gene. V was clipped by 1 base and J by 2 bases, with 13 bases between them. This CDR3 contains 16 residues. The CDR3 DNA reads TGTGCCAGCAGTTACTGGGCAGGGGCTAACACAGATACGCAGTATTTT. This sequence encodes CASSYWAGANTDTQYF.

This rearrangement joins TRBV6-5 to TRBJ1-2, with a possible D match to TRBD1 (5 bases). The CDR3 has 14 residues. Germline CDR1 reads MNHEY; CDR2 reads SVGAGI. V was cut by 2 bases and J by 0 bases, with 7 bases left in between. The chain's CDR3 is CASSYGTANYGYTF. CDR3 bases: TGTGCCAGCAGTTACGGGACGGCTAACTATGGCTACACCTTC.

The chain employs TRBV7-3 and TRBJ2-1, with D tentatively TRBD1 or TRBD2 (5 bases each). This CDR3 region has 13 residues. V was cut by 3 bases and J by 9 bases, with 12 bases left in between. CDR1 and CDR2 (germline): SGHTA, FQGTGA. CDR3 region: CASSFNGGTEQFF. The CDR3 DNA reads TGTGCCAGCAGCTTTAATGGGGGTACTGAGCAGTTCTTC.

The V gene is TRBV5-4, the J gene TRBJ2-5, with TRBD1 matching over 7 bases. CDR1 and CDR2 (germline): SGHNT, YYREEE (reference sequence). The V segment lost 3 bases and the J segment 2 bases; nucleotides outside the gene matches: 4. The CDR3 totals 14 residues. DNA for the CDR3: TGTGCCAGCAGCTCCGGGACAGATCAAGAGACCCAGTACTTC. Its protein product is CASSSGTDQETQYF.

V usage is TRBV6-5 and J usage is TRBJ2-1, with 8 bases fitting TRBD1. Germline-derived CDR1 and CDR2 are MNHEY and SVGAGI. V gave up 6 bases and J gave up 7 bases; unmatched junction bases: 5. CDR3 size: 13 residues. The CDR3 loop is CASSRTGMNEQFF. CDR3 DNA sequence: TGTGCCAGCAGCAGGACAGGGATGAATGAGCAGTTCTTC.

The chain joins TRBV6-1 to TRBJ2-5, with D possibly TRBD1 on 5 matching bases. Looked up from germline, CDR1 is MNHNS and CDR2 is SASEGT. The CDR3 runs 12 residues. V lost 5 bases and J 5 bases, leaving 9 bases between the germline ends. CDR3 coding DNA: TGTGCCAGCAGTAGGGGTCGGGAGACCCAGTACTTC. Amino acids: CASSRGRETQYF.

This chain joins TRBV7-2 and TRBJ1-2; the D is unclear. The CDR3 sequence is 13 residues long. Germline CDR1 SGHTA, CDR2 FQGNSA. V was cut by 5 bases and J by 4 bases, with 11 bases left in between. CDR3 in amino acids: CASSPALGYGYTF. CDR3 DNA: TGTGCCAGCAGCCCAGCATTGGGCTATGGCTACACCTTC.